This is a list of T cell receptor beta chains from one sample in a study of control samples from healthy donors and cancer patients. Using immunoSEQ multiplex PCR, the repertoire was profiled, and TCRdb retains in-frame clones only, with some absent. Of 120,000 to 150,000 clones listed, more than 85% are singletons. Sample: blood. These TCRs come from a woman in her twenties or thirties in good health. Both conserved end residues are trimmed from each CDR3. Fields, in order: V gene, CDR3 protein.

v_gene: TRBV6-5; CDR3aa: ASSPDRRQPQH
v_gene: TRBV5-6; CDR3aa: ASSFAGAENSPLH
v_gene: TRBV6-5; CDR3aa: ASRRGLTSYEQY
v_gene: TRBV6-5; CDR3aa: ASSETVFTDTQY
v_gene: TRBV19; CDR3aa: ASSTGRANTIY
v_gene: TRBV7-3; CDR3aa: ASSPLSGRDLGTQY
v_gene: TRBV5-1; CDR3aa: ASKYRADSYEQY
v_gene: TRBV5-4; CDR3aa: ASSGRTGPPYEQY
v_gene: TRBV3-1/TRBV3-2; CDR3aa: ASSRRAGELGGTGELF
v_gene: TRBV5-1; CDR3aa: ASSPRDRGASNYGYT
v_gene: TRBV11-2; CDR3aa: ASSPVVAGPNEQF
v_gene: TRBV7-9; CDR3aa: ASSSKLTYEQY
v_gene: TRBV5-1; CDR3aa: ASSVGTSGNNEQF
v_gene: TRBV9; CDR3aa: ASSLFSNQPQH
v_gene: TRBV30; CDR3aa: AWSNRGLAGGPDTQY
v_gene: TRBV19; CDR3aa: ASSIWASGRARNEQF
v_gene: TRBV2; CDR3aa: ASERTDSNQPQH
v_gene: TRBV24-1; CDR3aa: ATSDPPEVVEQF
v_gene: TRBV6-2/TRBV6-3; CDR3aa: ASSSRTSGRSVGELF
v_gene: TRBV6-6; CDR3aa: ASSYSSEGMAQPQH
v_gene: TRBV15; CDR3aa: ATSRGGVSYEQY
v_gene: TRBV5-1; CDR3aa: ASSSVGGDYGYT
v_gene: TRBV7-9; CDR3aa: ASSLRGGFYEQY
v_gene: TRBV7-9; CDR3aa: ASSLSGRIRGDTQY
v_gene: TRBV9; CDR3aa: ASSVGLAGTEQY
v_gene: TRBV28; CDR3aa: ASSPGQGINEQF
v_gene: TRBV24-1; CDR3aa: ATSDSLGNIQY
v_gene: TRBV11-3; CDR3aa: ASSDRGWGTEAF
v_gene: TRBV7-2; CDR3aa: ASSLGDEQY
v_gene: TRBV2; CDR3aa: ASGYRPLGGETQY
v_gene: TRBV5-1; CDR3aa: ASSFGQVGEQY
v_gene: TRBV2; CDR3aa: ASTYNREPPEYEQY
v_gene: TRBV7-9; CDR3aa: ASSLGSGIFYEQY
v_gene: TRBV5-6; CDR3aa: ASSYLQGANQPQH
v_gene: TRBV29-1; CDR3aa: SARQGGGYEQY
v_gene: TRBV28; CDR3aa: ASSFRGSSYEQY
v_gene: TRBV18; CDR3aa: ASSPEAGAGELF
v_gene: TRBV28; CDR3aa: ASSLGWGKEQY
v_gene: TRBV25-1; CDR3aa: ASSTTSGSVKNEQF
v_gene: TRBV9; CDR3aa: ASSVTGTPSTDTQY
v_gene: TRBV5-1; CDR3aa: ASSLPRGRNTEAF
v_gene: TRBV4-1; CDR3aa: ASSYPGQRYEQY
v_gene: TRBV27; CDR3aa: ASRRQGYSGYT
v_gene: TRBV6-5; CDR3aa: ASSTRDRGRQPQH
v_gene: TRBV6-6; CDR3aa: ASRRTVGGYGYT
v_gene: TRBV5-1; CDR3aa: ASSPNTDTQY
v_gene: TRBV28; CDR3aa: ASSFGGSSAYEQY